The 20 T cell receptor beta chains in this list originate from one sample, sequenced in a study of blood T cell repertoires in COVID-19. Clones were read by immunoSEQ multiplex PCR, and TCRdb kept only the in-frame ones, dropping some. The table shows approximately 100,000 clones, with around nine tenths occurring only once. The sample comprised peripheral blood. Source of these receptors: a human donor in a cohort sampled during active COVID-19.

This CDR3 is CASSLSGRYNEQFF. The CDR3 bases are TGTGCCAGCAGTCTTAGCGGGAGGTACAATGAGCAGTTCTTC. The chain combines TRBV4-2 with TRBJ2-1, with TRBD2 matching over 10 bases. Germline loops: CDR1 LGHNA, CDR2 YNFKEQ. The trim removed 6 bases at V and 4 bases at J, leaving 3 bases unmatched. The CDR3 is 14 amino acids.

This chain joins TRBV5-1 and TRBJ1-3, with D maybe TRBD1 (6 bases). Trimming shortened V by 0 bases and J by 4 bases, and 8 bases separated the two germline ends. The germline V gene encodes CDR1 SGHRS and CDR2 YFSETQ. This CDR3 spans 14 amino acids. CDR3 nucleotides: TGCGCCAGCAGCTTGGCAGGGACAGGAAACACCATATATTTT. As protein: CASSLAGTGNTIYF.

The chain carries TRBV29-1 and TRBJ2-7; no definite D call. There are 14 residues in the CDR3. V lost 6 bases, J lost 2 bases, and 17 bases lay in between. Germline values: CDR1 SQVTM, CDR2 ANQGSEA. The CDR3 nucleotides are TGCAGCGTCGCCTCAGGCAGAGCTACCTACGAGCAGTACTTC. It encodes CSVASGRATYEQYF.

This rearrangement joins TRBV18 to TRBJ1-5, with D uncertain. The CDR3 runs 12 residues. Trimming stripped 2 bases from V and 8 bases from J, with 7 bases between. Germline values: CDR1 KGHSH, CDR2 LQKENI. The CDR3 sequence is CASSPGSKPQHF. CDR3 nucleotide sequence: TGTGCCAGCTCACCAGGGAGTAAGCCCCAGCATTTT.

The rearrangement uses TRBV6-6 and TRBJ2-7, with 7 nucleotides matching TRBD1. The germline CDR1 and CDR2 sequences are MNHNY and SVGAGI (reference sequence). V lost 6 bases to trimming and J lost 4 bases; unmatched junction nucleotides: 9. This CDR3 has 14 amino acids. The CDR3 nucleotides read TGTGCCAGCAGCCCCCGGGACAGCCGATACGAGCAGTACTTC. It yields the protein CASSPRDSRYEQYF.

The CDR3 region is CSVVARGRGASFGYTF. In DNA form, the CDR3 reads TGCAGCGTTGTGGCCAGGGGGCGCGGAGCCAGCTTCGGCTACACCTTC. The chain carries TRBV29-1 and TRBJ1-2, with 8 bases matching TRBD1. This CDR3 spans 16 amino acids. Germline assignment: CDR1 SQVTM and CDR2 ANQGSEA. The junction had 18 bases not matched to a gene; V was cut back by 4 bases and J by 8 bases.

CDR3: CAISESTAGYPNYGYTF. CDR3 nucleotide sequence: TGTGCCATCAGTGAGTCAACGGCAGGCTACCCTAACTATGGCTACACCTTC. J is TRBJ1-2 and V is TRBV10-3, with unresolved D. The CDR3 sequence is 17 residues long. Germline V gene sequence: CDR1 ENHRY, CDR2 SYGVKD. Trimming shortened V by 0 bases and J by 0 bases, and 14 bases separated the two germline ends.

The chain employs TRBV5-6 and TRBJ2-7; 9 nucleotides align to TRBD1. Germline values: CDR1 SGHDT, CDR2 YYEEEE. After removal of 3 bases from V and 9 bases from J, the junction contained 10 bases not matched to a gene. The CDR3 extends over 14 amino acids. This chain's CDR3 is CASSYGTGSLGQYF. CDR3 DNA: TGTGCCAGCAGCTATGGGACAGGGAGCTTGGGGCAGTACTTC.

The chain joins TRBV23-1 to TRBJ2-2, with TRBD2 as a possible D gene (7 bases). TRBV23-1 is designated an ORF whose function remains uncertain. V lost 0 bases, J lost 5 bases, and 10 bases lay in between. The CDR3 consists of 15 residues. Here the CDR3 reads CASSQSGGRTGELFF. As DNA, the CDR3 is TGCGCCAGCAGTCAATCCGGGGGGCGGACCGGGGAGCTGTTTTTT.

This chain uses TRBV9 with TRBJ2-2, with D perhaps matching TRBD2 (6 bases). CDR3 length: 16 amino acids. Germline V gene lookup returns CDR1 SGDLS and CDR2 YYNGEE. The ends were cut back, 0 bases at V and 0 bases at J, with 9 bases in the middle. CDR3: CASSVGGETNTGELFF. As DNA, the CDR3 is TGTGCCAGCAGCGTAGGCGGGGAAACGAACACCGGGGAGCTGTTTTTT.

The chain couples TRBV18 to TRBJ2-7, with 10 bases that match TRBD1. The CDR3 covers 16 residues. Germline loops: CDR1 KGHSH, CDR2 LQKENI. V trimming: 1 base; J trimming: 2 bases; junction bases outside the gene matches: 5. The DNA of the CDR3 is TGTGCCAGCTCACCACTCCGGACAGGGGGTACCTACGAGCAGTACTTC. It encodes CASSPLRTGGTYEQYF.

This clone was observed a single time. The chain combines TRBV6-2 or TRBV6-3 with TRBJ1-5, with D possibly TRBD1 on 5 matching bases. CDR3 length equals 15 residues. Deletions cut 5 bases from V and 0 bases from J, with 11 bases between. CDR1 and CDR2 from the germline V gene are MNHEY and SVGEGT. DNA of the CDR3: TGTGCCAGCAGTCTACAGGATTATAGCAATCAGCCCCAGCATTTT. Translated: CASSLQDYSNQPQHF.

This clone was detected only a few times. V is TRBV29-1 and J is TRBJ1-6, with D unclear. V was shortened by 6 bases and J by 5 bases, with 11 bases between the two germline ends. Germline V gives CDR1 SQVTM, CDR2 ANQGSEA. There are 13 residues in the CDR3. The CDR3: CSVRRGNNSPLHF. In DNA form, the CDR3 reads TGCAGCGTCCGTCGCGGGAATAATTCACCCCTCCACTTT. Full variable domain (missing parts from reference TRBV29-1 and TRBJ1-6): SAVISQKPSRDICQRGTSLTIQCQVDSQVTMMFWYRQQPGQSLTLIATANQGSEATYESGFVIDKFPISRPNLTFSTLTVSNMSPEDSSIYLCSVRRGNNSPLHFGNGTRLTVT.

The J gene is TRBJ1-2, the V gene TRBV5-1; D gene ambiguous. With 2 bases removed from V and 4 bases from J, the gap between germline ends came to 12 bases. The CDR3 length is 14 residues. CDR1 SGHRS and CDR2 YFSETQ come from the germline V gene. The CDR3 is CASSFLNGVYGYTF. The CDR3 DNA sequence: TGCGCCAGCAGCTTCCTCAATGGAGTCTATGGCTACACCTTC.

The chain joins TRBV7-9 to TRBJ2-3, with 8 bases that match TRBD1. The CDR3 is 14 residues long. Germline CDR1 is SEHNR and CDR2 is FQNEAQ (reference sequence). V shed 3 bases, J shed 6 bases, and the junction held 5 bases outside the gene matches. The CDR3 DNA follows: TGTGCCAGCAGCTTGCAGGGGGCATTCGATACGCAGTATTTT. This sequence encodes CASSLQGAFDTQYF. The whole variable domain, remainder taken from reference TRBV7-9 and TRBJ2-3, is DTGVSQNPRHKITKRGQNVTFRCDPISEHNRLYWYRQTLGQGPEFLTYFQNEAQLEKSRLLSDRFSAERPKGSFSTLEIQRTEQGDSAMYLCASSLQGAFDTQYFGPGTRLTVL.

This clone appeared once. The chain links TRBV18 to TRBJ1-3; TRBD1 matches at 10 bases. The V gene end was trimmed by 3 bases and the J gene end by 4 bases; junction bases not matched to a gene: 3. Germline V gene sequence: CDR1 KGHSH, CDR2 LQKENI. The CDR3 runs 15 residues. The CDR3 coding sequence is TGTGCCAGCTCACCGGGACAGGGGAAGGGAAACACCATATATTTT. This codes for CASSPGQGKGNTIYF.

The gene calls are TRBV5-1 and TRBJ2-4; D is perhaps TRBD2 (6 bases). Trimming left V 2 bases short and J 7 bases short, with 19 bases between. Germline CDR1 and CDR2: SGHRS and YFSETQ. The CDR3 is 16 amino acids. The DNA for the CDR3 is TGCGCCAGCAGCTTAGGGATAAATACACGGGGGAACATTCAGTACTTC. It encodes CASSLGINTRGNIQYF.

The chain employs TRBV30 and TRBJ2-1; TRBD2 matches 8 bases. Germline V gives CDR1 GTSNPN, CDR2 SVGIG (reference sequence). This CDR3 spans 14 amino acids. Trimming cost V 4 bases and J 6 bases; bases outside gene matches: 8. Here the CDR3 reads CAWNPKREFNEQFF. The CDR3 coding sequence is TGTGCCTGGAATCCGAAGCGGGAGTTCAATGAGCAGTTCTTC.

This chain connects TRBV11-3 to TRBJ2-1; D may be TRBD2 (6 bases). V lost 3 bases, J lost 9 bases, and 18 bases lay in between. Germline V gene sequence: CDR1 SGHNT, CDR2 YENEEA. CDR3 size: 15 residues. CDR3 residues: CASSFAAAGGGEQFF. CDR3 bases: TGTGCCAGCAGCTTTGCAGCGGCCGGGGGAGGTGAGCAGTTCTTC.

The genes are TRBV5-1 and TRBJ1-3; D remains unclear. This CDR3 has 13 residues. CDR1 is SGHRS, CDR2 YFSETQ, per germline. Trimming removed 4 bases at V and 0 bases at J, with 5 bases between. The CDR3 loop reads CASSLLSGNTIYF. The CDR3 nucleotides are TGCGCCAGCAGCCTCCTCTCTGGAAACACCATATATTTT.